This entry lists 29 T cell receptor beta chains sequenced from one sample in a study of cytomegalovirus exposure and HLA in healthy donors. Vbeta (60) and Jbeta (13) primers were used in the PCR. This table comes from immunoSEQ multiplex PCR, and its TCRdb copy is limited to in-frame clones, with some not included. The sample shows roughly 200,000 clones, about 89% of them seen only once. Specimen: PBMCs. These receptors all stem from a man aged 25 to 45 in good health and CMV-seronegative.

This chain uses TRBV5-3 with TRBJ2-3; TRBD2 is a possible D gene (6 bases). TRBV5-3 is placed among ORFs of uncertain function. The V end lost 8 bases, the J end lost 2 bases, and 18 bases lay between the germline ends. The CDR3 totals 15 residues. Here the CDR3 reads CASVGRGGPTDTQYF. CDR3 DNA sequence: TGTGCCAGTGTGGGTAGGGGAGGTCCCACAGATACGCAGTATTTT.

The genes are TRBV28 and TRBJ2-1, with TRBD1 as a possible D gene (6 bases). The CDR3 has 12 amino acids. CDR1 and CDR2 (germline): MDHEN, SYDVKM. The CDR3 nucleotides read TGTGCTGCCGGAAGGGGGAGCAATGAGCAGTTCTTC. Protein: CAAGRGSNEQFF.

This chain uses TRBV6-5 with TRBJ2-3; no clear D. V gave up 6 bases and J gave up 1 base, with 11 bases separating them. This CDR3 contains 14 residues. Germline-derived CDR1 and CDR2 are MNHEY and SVGAGI. This CDR3 reads CASRQYGGTDTQYF. The CDR3 DNA sequence: TGTGCCAGCAGACAGTACGGCGGCACAGATACGCAGTATTTT.

This chain uses TRBV28 with TRBJ2-1; perhaps TRBD1 as D (6 bases). The CDR3 is 15 amino acids. V gave up 3 bases and J gave up 6 bases, with 15 bases separating them. Germline CDR1 MDHEN, CDR2 SYDVKM. This chain's CDR3 is CASSFGARGLNEQFF. The DNA of the CDR3 is TGTGCCAGCAGTTTTGGGGCCAGGGGCCTCAATGAGCAGTTCTTC.

The rearrangement joins TRBV7-9 to TRBJ2-5; TRBD2 might be the D (6 bases). CDR3 length equals 16 residues. Trimming removed 4 bases at V and 5 bases at J, with 20 bases between. The germline CDR1 and CDR2 sequences are SEHNR and FQNEAQ (reference sequence). CDR3 nucleotide sequence: TGTGCCAGCAGCTCACAACGGACTGGAGGGGAGGAGACCCAGTACTTC. Residues: CASSSQRTGGEETQYF.

This clone was recorded only once. This chain joins TRBV28 and TRBJ1-5; D not certain. The ends were cut back, 6 bases at V and 2 bases at J, with 11 bases in the middle. Germline V gene sequence: CDR1 MDHEN, CDR2 SYDVKM. CDR3 length: 14 residues. For the CDR3, the DNA is TGTGCCAGCAGCTTAGGAGTCCGCAATCAGCCCCAGCATTTT. Amino acid sequence: CASSLGVRNQPQHF.

V is TRBV10-3 and J is TRBJ1-1; D not resolved. Germline CDR1 reads ENHRY; CDR2 reads SYGVKD. The length of the CDR3 is 14 residues. The ends were cut back, 0 bases at V and 2 bases at J, with 7 bases in the middle. The DNA of the CDR3 is TGTGCCATCAGTGAGTCCCCGCGAAACACTGAAGCTTTCTTT. Amino acid sequence: CAISESPRNTEAFF.

This chain joins TRBV7-2 and TRBJ2-1; 7 positions match TRBD2. Germline CDR1 reads SGHTA; CDR2 reads FQGNSA. Trimming cost V 5 bases and J 3 bases; bases outside gene matches: 7. There are 15 residues in the CDR3. CDR3 protein: CASSAGLSVYNEQFF. The CDR3, as DNA: TGTGCCAGCAGCGCGGGACTATCCGTCTACAATGAGCAGTTCTTC.

The chain employs TRBV18 and TRBJ2-1; D possibly corresponds to TRBD2 (6 bases). Germline V lookup: CDR1 KGHSH, CDR2 LQKENI. The CDR3 is made up of 15 amino acids. Trimming stripped 3 bases from V and 8 bases from J, with 17 bases between. CDR3 sequence: CASSPLRERTDEQFF. CDR3 nucleotides: TGTGCCAGCTCACCCCTCCGGGAGCGGACGGATGAGCAGTTCTTC.

The J gene is TRBJ2-5, the V gene TRBV27; the match to TRBD2 covers 9 bases. CDR1 and CDR2 from the germline V gene are MNHEY and SMNVEV (reference sequence). With V trimmed by 7 bases and J by 4 bases, 16 bases remained unmatched. CDR3 length: 17 amino acids. Here the CDR3 DNA reads TGTGCCAGCAAACGCCCGGGGTACGCGGGGGGGCCAGAGACCCAGTACTTC. Translation gives CASKRPGYAGGPETQYF.

CDR3 sequence reads: CASSITPGTANTGELFF. The CDR3 nucleotides read TGTGCCAGCAGCATAACCCCCGGGACAGCGAACACCGGGGAGCTGTTTTTT. The V call is TRBV7-2, the J call TRBJ2-2; 7 bases match TRBD1. J was trimmed by 0 bases and V by 5 bases; bases with no gene match: 9. The CDR3 is 17 residues long. Germline V CDR1 and CDR2: SGHTA, FQGNSA.

The chain joins TRBV25-1 to TRBJ2-4, with TRBD2 identical over 9 bases. The CDR3 extends over 15 amino acids. In germline, CDR1 is MGHDK, CDR2 SYGVNS. V dropped 6 bases and J dropped 2; count of bases not matched to a gene: 5. The CDR3: CASRHSGSSKNIQYF. The CDR3 nucleotides are TGTGCCAGCAGGCATAGCGGGAGTTCCAAAAACATTCAGTACTTC.

This rearrangement joins TRBV5-1 to TRBJ2-5; 8 bases line up with TRBD2. V shed 1 base, J shed 4 bases, and the junction held 6 bases outside the gene matches. The V gene's germline CDR1 is SGHRS and CDR2 YFSETQ. The CDR3 runs to 15 residues. CDR3 loop: CASSLTSGQGETQYF. The CDR3 nucleotides are TGCGCCAGCAGCTTGACTAGCGGCCAGGGAGAGACCCAGTACTTC. The full variable domain, completed using reference TRBV5-1 and TRBJ2-5, is KAGVTQTPRYLIKTRGQQVTLSCSPISGHRSVSWYQQTPGQGLQFLFEYFSETQRNKGNFPGRFSGRQFSNSRSEMNVSTLELGDSALYLCASSLTSGQGETQYFGPGTRLLVL.

Only a few counts were recorded for this clone. The chain links TRBV5-4 to TRBJ1-1, with 8 bases identical to TRBD1. CDR3 length: 14 residues. V lost 4 bases and J lost 4; bases outside the gene matches: 6. Germline CDR1 and CDR2: SGHNT and YYREEE (reference sequence). The CDR3 region is CASSPGGGITEAFF. The DNA of the CDR3 is TGTGCCAGCAGCCCAGGGGGCGGTATCACTGAAGCTTTCTTT.

The V gene is TRBV27, the J gene TRBJ2-1; D unclear. Per germline, CDR1 MNHEY and CDR2 SMNVEV (reference sequence). The germline V and J ends were trimmed by 5 bases and 0 bases, with 23 bases remaining between them. This CDR3 is built from 19 residues. The CDR3 DNA follows: TGTGCCAGCAGTCTACGGCCGACGACGAGGCGGAGCTCCTACAATGAGCAGTTCTTC. Translating it yields CASSLRPTTRRSSYNEQFF.

The chain carries TRBV28 and TRBJ2-3; 10 bases align to TRBD2. V dropped 4 bases and J dropped 5; count of bases not matched to a gene: 6. Germline CDR1 MDHEN, CDR2 SYDVKM. The CDR3 totals 15 residues. CDR3 in DNA: TGTGCCAGCAGTTCTAGCGGGAGTTCTGGAGATACGCAGTATTTT. Translated, it gives CASSSSGSSGDTQYF.

Points on this clone: The junction shows a germline mismatch at one end, possibly a read error. The chain combines TRBV27 with TRBJ1-2; possibly TRBD1 for D (5 bases). The CDR3 has 14 amino acids. Germline values: CDR1 MNHEY, CDR2 SMNVEV (reference sequence). The CDR3 is CASSLRQGMQGCTF. DNA of the CDR3: TGTGCCAGCAGTTTGCGTCAGGGAATGCAAGGCTGCACCTTC.

The chain links TRBV5-6 to TRBJ1-2; D is unresolved. The germline CDR1 and CDR2 sequences are SGHDT and YYEEEE. The CDR3 covers 14 residues. The germline V and J ends were trimmed by 0 bases and 4 bases, with 10 bases remaining between them. This chain's CDR3 is CASSLDRGGYGYTF. CDR3 DNA sequence: TGTGCCAGCAGCTTGGATCGGGGTGGCTATGGCTACACCTTC.

This rearrangement joins TRBV6-1 to TRBJ2-7; no firm D call. V shed 6 bases and J shed 2 bases, with 17 bases lying between them. CDR1 and CDR2 from the germline V gene are MNHNS and SASEGT. The CDR3 is 15 residues long. CDR3 sequence: CASRPLAGLTYEQYF. The CDR3, as DNA: TGTGCCAGCAGGCCCTTGGCAGGATTGACCTACGAGCAGTACTTC.

This clone was observed a few times. The genes are TRBV5-1 and TRBJ1-2, with a possible D match to TRBD1 (5 bases). The CDR3 is 12 residues long. The V end was cut by 4 bases, the J end by 7 bases, with 11 bases between. The germline V gene has CDR1 SGHRS and CDR2 YFSETQ. CDR3 region: CASSVSRVGYTF. CDR3 sequence (DNA): TGCGCCAGCAGCGTCTCCAGGGTTGGCTACACCTTC.

The rearrangement uses TRBV4-1 and TRBJ2-5; possible D gene TRBD1, 6 bases. The length of the CDR3 is 16 residues. The V end lost 6 bases, the J end lost 1 base, and 18 bases lay between the germline ends. CDR1 and CDR2 (germline): MGHRA, YSYEKL. The CDR3 here is CASSPSGTLGQETQYF. In nucleotides, the CDR3 is TGCGCCAGCAGTCCCTCCGGGACACTAGGCCAAGAGACCCAGTACTTC.

The V and J genes are TRBV2 and TRBJ2-5; TRBD1 agrees at 7 bases. Germline trimming cut 7 bases from V and 5 bases from J; bases unmatched to any gene: 10. The germline V gene has CDR1 SNHLY and CDR2 FYNNEI. The CDR3 has 14 residues. The CDR3 is CASIRQGVGETQYF. In nucleotides, the CDR3 is TGTGCCAGCATTAGACAGGGAGTAGGGGAGACCCAGTACTTC.

The chain has TRBV4-3 and TRBJ2-2, with D possibly TRBD2 on 6 matching bases. The V gene lost 0 bases and the J gene lost 1 base, with 12 bases spanning the gap. Per the germline V gene, CDR1 is LGHNA and CDR2 is YSLEER. The CDR3 sequence is 17 residues long. Here the CDR3 DNA reads TGCGCCAGCAGCCAAGAGGGCGGGACGGGGAACACCGGGGAGCTGTTTTTT. It encodes CASSQEGGTGNTGELFF.

The chain uses TRBV5-1 and TRBJ1-4, with D perhaps matching TRBD1 (6 bases). This CDR3 is 16 amino acids long. Trimming removed 2 bases from V and 3 bases from J, with 14 bases in between. Germline loops: CDR1 SGHRS, CDR2 YFSETQ. CDR3 DNA: TGCGCCAGCAGCTTCGATACCGCAGGGGCTAATGAAAAACTGTTTTTT. Amino acids: CASSFDTAGANEKLFF.

J is TRBJ2-7 and V is TRBV7-8, with D possibly TRBD2 on 5 matching bases. V shed 4 bases and J shed 3 bases, with 13 bases lying between them. The CDR3 length is 14 residues. Germline V gene data show CDR1 as SGHVS and CDR2 as FQNEAQ. CDR3 sequence (DNA): TGTGCCAGCAGCTACCTAGCAGTAGGCTACGAGCAGTACTTC. Its translation: CASSYLAVGYEQYF.

In this sample, this clone turned up once. This chain uses TRBV19 with TRBJ1-2; TRBD1 is a possible D gene (6 bases). Germline V CDR1 and CDR2: LNHDA, SQIVND (reference sequence). The CDR3 has 13 amino acids. The ends were cut back, 6 bases at V and 4 bases at J, with 12 bases in the middle. The CDR3 region is CASSTGPVYGYTF. Written as DNA, the CDR3 is TGTGCCAGTAGCACAGGGCCGGTCTATGGCTACACCTTC. The full variable domain, rest sourced from reference TRBV19 and TRBJ1-2, is DGGITQSPKYLFRKEGQNVTLSCEQNLNHDAMYWYRQDPGQGLRLIYYSQIVNDFQKGDIAEGYSVSREKKESFPLTVTSAQKNPTAFYLCASSTGPVYGYTFGSGTRLTVV.

V gene TRBV28 combines with J gene TRBJ2-3, with D maybe TRBD1 (5 bases). The CDR3 consists of 16 residues. Germline CDR1 reads MDHEN; CDR2 reads SYDVKM. V was shortened by 5 bases and J by 0 bases, with 15 bases between the two germline ends. The CDR3 coding sequence is TGTGCCAGCAGTGCTCTCTCAGGGATAAGCACAGATACGCAGTATTTT. It encodes CASSALSGISTDTQYF. The complete variable domain, with remaining parts taken from reference TRBV28 and TRBJ2-3, reads DVKVTQSSRYLVKRTGEKVFLECVQDMDHENMFWYRQDPGLGLRLIYFSYDVKMKEKGDIPEGYSVSREKKERFSLILESASTNQTSMYLCASSALSGISTDTQYFGPGTRLTVL.

The chain recombines TRBV6-1 with TRBJ1-2; 8 bases agree with TRBD1. In germline, CDR1 is MNHNS, CDR2 SASEGT. V lost 6 bases and J lost 3; bases outside the gene matches: 6. The CDR3 loop spans 14 amino acids. DNA of the CDR3: TGTGCCAGCAGGCAACAGGGGGGGCACTATGGCTACACCTTC. It encodes CASRQQGGHYGYTF.

Only a few counts were recorded for this clone. The chain couples TRBV19 to TRBJ1-5; D is unresolved. The CDR3 totals 16 residues. The V gene lost 6 bases and the J gene lost 4 bases, with 19 bases spanning the gap. The germline CDR1 and CDR2 sequences are LNHDA and SQIVND (reference sequence). CDR3 protein: CASSNPNAAENQPQHF. Written as DNA, the CDR3 is TGTGCCAGTAGCAACCCGAACGCGGCAGAGAATCAGCCCCAGCATTTT.